Presented here are 12 T cell receptor beta chains from one specimen sequenced in a study of T cells in Graves' hyperthyroidism and ophthalmopathy. There were TCR beta CDR3 regions amplified from RNA transcripts. HTBI primers drove first-round RT-PCR of the TCR CDR3. TCRdb re-called the multiplex PCR reads through MiXCR, storing one row per CDR3 protein. Found here are about 690,000 distinct CDR3 sequences, 15% to 20% of them singletons; the top ten hold around 15%. The sequencing sample was made of blood. The receptors were sampled from a middle-aged man with Graves' hyperthyroidism.

The rearrangement uses TRBV25-1 and TRBJ1-2; D unclear. V dropped 3 bases and J dropped 2 bases, with 7 bases sitting between them. This CDR3 has 13 residues. The germline gives CDR1 MGHDK, CDR2 SYGVNS. The CDR3 nucleotides read TGTGCCAGCAGTGATAACGAGAACTATGGCTACACCTTC. Protein: CASSDNENYGYTF.

This clonotype was observed a few times. The rearrangement uses TRBV5-1 and TRBJ2-7; TRBD2 agrees at 8 bases. The germline V gene has CDR1 SGHRS and CDR2 YFSETQ. The junction had 4 bases not matched to a gene; V was cut back by 0 bases and J by 5 bases. The CDR3 runs to 14 residues. CDR3 residues: CASSLGSGRNEQYF. CDR3 nucleotide sequence: TGCGCCAGCAGCTTGGGGAGCGGGAGAAACGAGCAGTACTTC.

This clonotype has a handful of counts. The genes are TRBV11-2 and TRBJ2-3, with 10 positions matching TRBD2. This CDR3 spans 15 amino acids. The germline V gene has CDR1 SGHAT and CDR2 FQNNGV. V dropped 6 bases and J dropped 1; count of bases not matched to a gene: 4. CDR3 sequence: CASSRGTSGTDTQYF. CDR3 DNA: TGTGCCAGCAGTCGGGGGACTAGCGGCACAGATACGCAGTATTTT.

A note on this clonotype: With a much larger clone just one base away, this may be a read error. J is TRBJ1-6 and V is TRBV12-3 or TRBV12-4; tentative D call: TRBD1 (5 bases). The CDR3 is made up of 15 amino acids. CDR3 sequence: CAGSLRGYYNSPLHF. The CDR3 DNA reads as TGTGCCGGCAGTTTACGGGGGTACTATAATTCACCCCTCCACTTT.

This clonotype was seen more than once but under ten times. CDR3 region: CASSETGGRTDTQYF. In nucleotides, the CDR3 is TGCGCCAGCAGTGAAACGGGAGGGCGCACAGATACGCAGTATTTT. V gene TRBV10-2 combines with J gene TRBJ2-3; TRBD2 agrees at 8 bases. The germline CDR1 and CDR2 sequences are WSHSY and SAAADI. Trimming at V came to 3 bases and at J to 1 base, leaving 3 bases not matched to a gene. The CDR3 extends over 15 amino acids.

This clonotype was seen more than once but under ten times. The gene calls are TRBV24-1 and TRBJ1-1, with D uncertain. V lost 1 base and J lost 4, with 6 bases in between. There are 13 residues in the CDR3. Germline CDR1 reads KGHDR; CDR2 reads SFDVKD. CDR3 in DNA: TGTGCCACCAGTGATTTACTGGGCACTGAAGCTTTCTTT. Translated, it gives CATSDLLGTEAFF.

This chain links TRBV30 with TRBJ2-1, with 7 bases lining up with TRBD2. The CDR3 sequence is 13 residues long. Germline V gene sequence: CDR1 GTSNPN, CDR2 SVGIG (reference sequence). V lost 2 bases and J lost 6; bases outside the gene matches: 4. CDR3 sequence reads: CAWSSGMFNEQFF. The CDR3 DNA is TGTGCCTGGAGTAGCGGGATGTTCAATGAGCAGTTCTTC. Combining the CDR3 with reference TRBV30 and TRBJ2-1 gives the whole variable domain SQTIHQWPATLVQPVGSPLSLECTVEGTSNPNLYWYRQAAGRGLQLLFYSVGIGQISSEVPQNLSASRPQDRQFILSSKKLLLSDSGFYLCAWSSGMFNEQFFGPGTRLTVL.

The rearrangement uses TRBV3-1 and TRBJ2-7, with D perhaps matching TRBD2 (7 bases). V was clipped by 0 bases and J by 8 bases, with 14 bases between them. There are 14 residues in the CDR3. The germline gives CDR1 LGHDT, CDR2 YNNKEL (reference sequence). The CDR3 loop reads CASSQDRGGLKQYF. DNA of the CDR3: TGTGCCAGCAGCCAAGACAGAGGGGGACTAAAGCAGTACTTC.

There are a few counts of this clonotype. The chain uses TRBV15 and TRBJ1-1, with 7 nucleotides matching TRBD1. The CDR3 spans 13 residues. Germline V gene data show CDR1 as LNHNV and CDR2 as YYDKDF (reference sequence). With V trimmed by 1 base and J by 5 bases, 1 base remained unmatched. The CDR3 spells CATSRATGTEAFF. Written as DNA, the CDR3 is TGTGCCACCAGCAGAGCGACAGGGACTGAAGCTTTCTTT. The full variable domain, its missing parts supplied by reference TRBV15 and TRBJ1-1, is DAMVIQNPRYQVTQFGKPVTLSCSQTLNHNVMYWYQQKSSQAPKLLFHYYDKDFNNEADTPDNFQSRRPNTSFCFLDIRSPGLGDTAMYLCATSRATGTEAFFGQGTRLTVV.

This clonotype was seen a handful of times. The CDR3 sequence is CASSLGTSGRRRGEQFF. For the CDR3, the DNA is TGTGCCAGCAGTTTAGGGACTAGCGGCCGAAGGAGAGGTGAGCAGTTCTTC. This chain links TRBV6-2 or TRBV6-3 with TRBJ2-1, with TRBD2 matching 11 bases. This CDR3 is 17 amino acids long. The J segment lost 9 bases and the V segment lost 4 bases, leaving 14 bases of the junction unmatched. Germline CDR1 is MNHEY and CDR2 is SVGEGT.

Points on this clonotype: A much more abundant neighbour one base away suggests this may be a read error. The chain has TRBV19 and TRBJ1-6; 9 bases map to TRBD1. The CDR3 covers 15 residues. Germline loops: CDR1 LNHDA, CDR2 SQIVND (reference sequence). Germline trimming cut 4 bases from V and 8 bases from J; bases unmatched to any gene: 6. CDR3 sequence: CASSTGDRVDSPLHF. CDR3 DNA sequence: TGTGCCAGTAGTACCGGGGACAGGGTGGATTCACCCCTCCACTTT.

The V call is TRBV19, the J call TRBJ1-2, with D unclear. Trimming stripped 4 bases from V and 5 bases from J, with 17 bases between. The CDR3 loop spans 15 amino acids. The germline gives CDR1 LNHDA, CDR2 SQIVND (reference sequence). In nucleotides, the CDR3 is TGTGCCAGTAGTACACTTCAAGGAATCTGGTATGGCTACACCTTC. Residues: CASSTLQGIWYGYTF.